The 18 T cell receptor beta chains presented below share a single source sample, sequenced in a study of Ad26.COV2.S vaccination and SARS-CoV-2 variants. Treatment: 19 received Ad26.COV2.S at low or high dose, single or two shots; about five received placebo; per-sample allocation not given. Sampling occurred on day 63 after the first vaccine or placebo injection. Clones were sequenced by immunoSEQ multiplex PCR, and TCRdb holds only the in-frame ones, with some missing. The top ten clones hold 1.5% to 2% of a sample with 350,000 to 450,000 clones, around 92% of them seen once. Sequences were derived from peripheral blood, sampled in a trial of Ad26.COV2.S vaccine versus placebo. These receptors came from a person between 18 and 60 years old who received the Ad26.COV2.S COVID-19 vaccine or a placebo.

This clone was seen a single time. V usage is TRBV28 and J usage is TRBJ1-5, with 8 bases matching TRBD1. The CDR3 runs 16 residues. V dropped 5 bases and J dropped 5; count of bases not matched to a gene: 11. Germline V gene sequence: CDR1 MDHEN, CDR2 SYDVKM. The CDR3 coding sequence is TGTGCCAGCAGTCCCCACGGACAGGGAGGACATCAGCCCCAGCATTTT. Protein product: CASSPHGQGGHQPQHF.

V and J are TRBV10-1 and TRBJ2-7; 7 bases match TRBD2. Per the germline V gene, CDR1 is WNHNN and CDR2 is SYGVQD (reference sequence). Trimming removed 2 bases from V and 6 bases from J; junction bases left unmatched: 7. This CDR3 region has 14 residues. The CDR3 coding sequence is TGCGCCAGCAGTGAGACCCCGGGAGGAGGCGAGCAGTACTTC. Its translation: CASSETPGGGEQYF.

This sequence joins TRBV25-1 and TRBJ1-6; D unclear. The CDR3 is 14 residues long. Trimming stripped 8 bases from V and 9 bases from J, with 17 bases between. Looked up from germline, CDR1 is MGHDK and CDR2 is SYGVNS. The CDR3 sequence is CASRQREGGSPLHF. The CDR3 nucleotides are TGTGCCAGCCGACAAAGAGAGGGTGGTTCACCCCTCCACTTT.

The chain employs TRBV6-5 and TRBJ1-1; TRBD1 is a possible D gene (5 bases). V gave up 6 bases and J gave up 4 bases, with 18 bases separating them. CDR3 length: 15 amino acids. CDR1 and CDR2 from the germline V gene are MNHEY and SVGAGI. The CDR3 is CASRPSGREGTEAFF. The CDR3 nucleotides are TGTGCCAGCAGGCCCTCAGGGAGGGAGGGCACTGAAGCTTTCTTT.

This sequence joins TRBV2 and TRBJ2-7, with 11 bases that match TRBD2. This CDR3 comprises 14 residues. The junction had 7 bases not matched to a gene; V was cut back by 6 bases and J by 6 bases. Germline-derived CDR1 and CDR2 are SNHLY and FYNNEI. The DNA of the CDR3 is TGTGCCAGCAGGGTAGCGGGGGGGCCTTCCGAGCAGTACTTC. The encoded protein is CASRVAGGPSEQYF.

The J gene is TRBJ2-3, the V gene TRBV3-1 (or the pseudogene TRBV3-2), with a possible D match to TRBD2 (6 bases). The CDR3 has 22 amino acids. V was cut by 0 bases and J by 0 bases, with 28 bases left in between. Germline-derived CDR1 and CDR2 are LGHDT and YNNKEL (reference sequence). The CDR3 sequence is CASSQDYLRVTSRRCSTDTQYF. The CDR3 DNA sequence: TGTGCCAGCAGCCAAGATTATTTGAGGGTCACTAGCCGAAGATGTAGCACAGATACGCAGTATTTT.

V is TRBV5-1 and J is TRBJ1-2, with 8 bases matching TRBD1. The CDR3 covers 13 residues. Trimming took 7 bases from V and 2 from J; bases not matched to a gene: 4. Germline values: CDR1 SGHRS, CDR2 YFSETQ. In nucleotides, the CDR3 is TGCGCCAGCTCGGGACAGGCGAACTATGGCTACACCTTC. Protein: CASSGQANYGYTF.

V and J are TRBV27 and TRBJ1-1; D gene uncertain. Trimming cost V 2 bases and J 1 base, with 5 bases left between them. The germline V gene encodes CDR1 MNHEY and CDR2 SMNVEV (reference sequence). CDR3 length: 13 amino acids. The CDR3, as DNA: TGTGCCAGCAGTTTAGGCAGGAACACTGAAGCTTTCTTT. Translation: CASSLGRNTEAFF.

This chain connects TRBV4-3 to TRBJ2-7; D unclear. CDR3 length: 13 amino acids. The germline V gene has CDR1 LGHNA and CDR2 YSLEER. Trimming removed 3 bases at V and 3 bases at J, with 9 bases between. The CDR3 DNA reads TGCGCCAGCAGCCAGGCACTACTCTACGAGCAGTACTTC. It is translated as CASSQALLYEQYF.

V and J are TRBV28 and TRBJ1-5; D is perhaps TRBD1 (6 bases). Trimming stripped 3 bases from V and 6 bases from J, with 12 bases between. CDR1 is MDHEN and CDR2 is SYDVKM in the germline V gene. The CDR3 has 14 residues. DNA of the CDR3: TGTGCCAGCAGTTTGGGGGCGCGGGGTCAGCCCCAGCATTTT. Protein sequence: CASSLGARGQPQHF.

The V gene is TRBV3-1 (or the pseudogene TRBV3-2), the J gene TRBJ2-2; 7 bases align to TRBD1. Germline V gene lookup returns CDR1 LGHDT and CDR2 YNNKEL (reference sequence). V gave up 3 bases and J gave up 2 bases; unmatched junction bases: 6. This CDR3 is built from 16 residues. The CDR3 sequence is CASSQIGTVNTGELFF. The CDR3, as DNA: TGTGCCAGCAGCCAGATAGGGACAGTTAACACCGGGGAGCTGTTTTTT.

The chain recombines TRBV7-9 with TRBJ2-6, with D tentatively TRBD2 (6 bases). The CDR3 spans 19 residues. The germline gives CDR1 SEHNR, CDR2 FQNEAQ (reference sequence). V lost 0 bases and J 1 base, leaving 16 bases between the germline ends. The CDR3 DNA follows: TGTGCCAGCAGCTTAGCAGGTTCGGGGAGGAGATCTGGGGCCAACGTCCTGACTTTC. Protein: CASSLAGSGRRSGANVLTF.

This chain connects TRBV6-1 to TRBJ2-7; no clear D. The germline V gene has CDR1 MNHNS and CDR2 SASEGT. Trimming left V 0 bases short and J 0 bases short, with 15 bases between. CDR3 length: 17 amino acids. The CDR3 sequence: CASSEARKGRSSYEQYF. In DNA, the CDR3 is TGTGCCAGCAGTGAAGCGCGGAAGGGCAGAAGCTCCTACGAGCAGTACTTC.

The chain links TRBV7-2 to TRBJ1-5; the D gene is possibly TRBD1 (5 bases). The germline gives CDR1 SGHTA, CDR2 FQGNSA. The CDR3 consists of 16 residues. With 4 bases removed from V and 0 bases from J, the gap between germline ends came to 13 bases. This CDR3 is CASSYKGRPSNQPQHF. CDR3 nucleotides: TGTGCCAGCAGCTACAAGGGACGGCCTAGCAATCAGCCCCAGCATTTT.

The rearrangement links TRBV2 to TRBJ2-1; no reliable D call. Between the trimmed V and J ends, which lost 7 bases and 8 bases, there was a span of 9 bases. The CDR3 spans 11 residues. Per germline, CDR1 SNHLY and CDR2 FYNNEI. CDR3 loop: CASTPRDEQFF. The CDR3 DNA reads as TGTGCCAGCACCCCTCGGGATGAGCAGTTCTTC.

This rearrangement joins TRBV3-1 (or the pseudogene TRBV3-2) to TRBJ2-1, with D possibly matching TRBD2 (5 bases). Germline V gene sequence: CDR1 LGHDT, CDR2 YNNKEL (reference sequence). With 2 bases removed from V and 5 bases from J, the gap between germline ends came to 19 bases. The CDR3 covers 17 residues. Here the CDR3 reads CASSQSPRAGANNEQFF. The CDR3, as DNA: TGTGCCAGCAGCCAATCCCCGCGGGCAGGCGCGAACAATGAGCAGTTCTTC.

The chain uses TRBV27 and TRBJ2-1; TRBD1 matches 10 bases. Germline V gives CDR1 MNHEY, CDR2 SMNVEV (reference sequence). V shed 4 bases and J 6 bases; nucleotides not matched to a gene: 6. This CDR3 contains 15 residues. The CDR3 region is CASSSWTGGTNEQFF. The CDR3, as DNA: TGTGCCAGCAGTTCCTGGACAGGGGGTACCAATGAGCAGTTCTTC.

The rearrangement links TRBV5-6 to TRBJ2-7, with a weak D call TRBD1 (5 bases). V lost 1 base, J lost 2 bases, and 7 bases lay in between. This CDR3 has 13 amino acids. The germline CDR1 and CDR2 sequences are SGHDT and YYEEEE. Written as DNA, the CDR3 is TGTGCCAGCAGCTTGAAAGGGGCCTACGAGCAGTACTTC. Protein product: CASSLKGAYEQYF.